This T cell receptor (beta chain) derives from a study of Graves' ophthalmopathy and Graves' hyperthyroidism. As for the study in general: The authors defined stable hyperthyroidism as no ophthalmopathy within 18 months of follow-up.

As the template, RNA transcripts were used to amplify TCR beta CDR3 regions. The authors performed first-round RT-PCR with HTBI primers and then a second-round multiplex PCR. Each CDR3 protein gets one entry after TCRdb re-called the multiplex PCR reads with MiXCR. Among around 1,000,000 distinct CDR3 sequences listed, 35% to 40% were seen once. This clonotype has more than one count but fewer than ten. No antigen is known for it. The CDR3 runs to 15 residues. The V and J ends lost 1 base and 10 bases, in that order; junction bases with no gene match: 6. Germline V gene data show CDR1 as SGHDT and CDR2 as YYEEEE. Broader study findings: Ophthalmopathy progression predictions by the model showed 72.22% specificity and approximately 71% sensitivity.

This chain connects TRBV5-6 to TRBJ1-6; 9 positions agree with TRBD1. Input material: peripheral blood or thyroid tissue (not recorded which). The TCR was taken from an adult man with Graves' hyperthyroidism. This chain's CDR3 is CASSLTGQGRSPLHF. The DNA of the CDR3 is TGTGCCAGCAGCTTGACAGGACAGGGGCGGTCACCCCTCCACTTT. Filled out from reference TRBV5-6 and TRBJ1-6, the complete variable domain reads DAGVTQSPTHLIKTRGQQVTLRCSPKSGHDTVSWYQQALGQGPQFIFQYYEEEERQRGNFPDRFSGHQFPNYSSELNVNALLLGDSALYLCASSLTGQGRSPLHFGNGTRLTVT.